The 25 T cell receptor beta chains presented below share a single source sample, sequenced in a study of Ad26.COV2.S vaccination and SARS-CoV-2 variants. Using immunoSEQ multiplex PCR, the repertoire was profiled, and TCRdb retains in-frame clones only, with some absent. Among about 680,000 clones listed, 80% to 90% were seen once. Treatment specified: around 19 received Ad26.COV2.S at low or high dose, single or two shots; 5 received placebo; per-sample allocation not given. Following the first vaccine or placebo injection, samples were taken on day 63. The input for sequencing was peripheral blood, taken in a trial of Ad26.COV2.S vaccine versus placebo. Receptors originate from a person between 18 and 59 years old who received the Ad26.COV2.S COVID-19 vaccine or a placebo.

The chain has TRBV13 and TRBJ2-1; 11 bases map to TRBD2. V lost 3 bases to trimming and J lost 16 bases; unmatched junction nucleotides: 11. Germline V lookup: CDR1 PRHDT, CDR2 FYEKMQ (reference sequence). The CDR3 totals 14 residues. The DNA for the CDR3 is TGTGCCAGCAGCTTTAGCGGGGGGGCCGCGATTTATTTCTTC. Translating it yields CASSFSGGAAIYFF.

This clone is a singleton in its sample. The V and J genes are TRBV5-4 and TRBJ2-6, with D unresolved. This CDR3 region has 15 residues. The germline CDR1 and CDR2 sequences are SGHNT and YYREEE (reference sequence). Between the trimmed V and J ends, which lost 4 bases and 0 bases, there was a span of 8 bases. CDR3 loop: CASSPPVSGANVLTF. The CDR3 nucleotides read TGTGCCAGCAGCCCGCCAGTCTCTGGGGCCAACGTCCTGACTTTC.

The chain is built from TRBV4-3 and TRBJ2-3; 9 bases fit TRBD1. Per the germline V gene, CDR1 is LGHNA and CDR2 is YSLEER. V shed 0 bases, J shed 6 bases, and the junction held 10 bases outside the gene matches. The CDR3 totals 17 residues. Written as DNA, the CDR3 is TGCGCCAGCAGCCAAGATACGGGGACAGGGACAAAGGATACGCAGTATTTT. Protein sequence: CASSQDTGTGTKDTQYF.

This clone was seen once. The gene calls are TRBV4-1 and TRBJ2-5; 9 nucleotides align to TRBD1. The CDR3 consists of 15 residues. The germline gives CDR1 MGHRA, CDR2 YSYEKL. J lost 4 bases, V lost 0 bases, and 3 bases had no gene match. The CDR3 nucleotides read TGCGCCAGCAGCCAAGAAAAGACAGGGGGAGAGACCCAGTACTTC. Its protein is CASSQEKTGGETQYF.

The chain's CDR3 is CASSKVCGRTQYF. As DNA, the CDR3 is TGTGCCAGCAGCAAGGTATGTGGGAGAACCCAGTACTTC. The V gene is TRBV21-1, the J gene TRBJ2-5; TRBD2, the table's D call, lacks a check against the DNA. TRBV21-1 is marked as a pseudogene. This CDR3 region has 13 residues.

The chain recombines TRBV15 with TRBJ2-5, with D possibly TRBD2 on 7 matching bases. Germline values: CDR1 LNHNV, CDR2 YYDKDF (reference sequence). Trimming stripped 3 bases from V and 2 bases from J, with 16 bases between. CDR3 length: 16 residues. CDR3 in amino acids: CATSSGPGGRQETQYF. The CDR3 coding sequence is TGTGCCACCAGCAGTGGGCCGGGGGGCCGGCAAGAGACCCAGTACTTC.

The V call is TRBV6-6, the J call TRBJ2-7; D ambiguous. This CDR3 has 14 amino acids. Trimming shortened V by 0 bases and J by 2 bases, and 8 bases separated the two germline ends. Germline CDR1 MNHNY, CDR2 SVGAGI (reference sequence). CDR3 residues: CASSYSAAPYEQYF. CDR3 DNA: TGTGCCAGCAGTTACTCGGCGGCCCCCTACGAGCAGTACTTC.

The chain has TRBV6-5 and TRBJ1-1; D gene ambiguous. The V gene lost 8 bases and the J gene lost 5 bases, with 15 bases spanning the gap. CDR1 and CDR2 from the germline V gene are MNHEY and SVGAGI. This CDR3 has 13 residues. CDR3 sequence reads: CASQLTALTEAFF. In DNA form, the CDR3 reads TGTGCCAGCCAGCTTACAGCTCTGACTGAAGCTTTCTTT.

This chain uses TRBV27 with TRBJ2-3, with 7 positions matching TRBD2. Trimming took 5 bases from V and 0 from J; bases not matched to a gene: 8. The CDR3 length is 16 residues. In germline, CDR1 is MNHEY, CDR2 SMNVEV (reference sequence). The CDR3 region is CASSPLAAPSTDTQYF. Written as DNA, the CDR3 is TGTGCCAGCAGTCCCCTAGCGGCCCCTAGCACAGATACGCAGTATTTT.

CDR3 loop: CAISEASGRADEQFF. For the CDR3, the DNA is TGTGCCATCAGTGAAGCTAGCGGGAGGGCGGATGAGCAGTTCTTC. The rearrangement uses TRBV10-3 and TRBJ2-1; 12 nucleotides agree with TRBD2. Germline CDR1 reads ENHRY; CDR2 reads SYGVKD. The CDR3 runs to 15 residues. The V and J ends lost 3 bases and 8 bases, in that order; junction bases with no gene match: 5.

This chain joins TRBV27 and TRBJ1-1; no firm D call. Germline V gene data show CDR1 as MNHEY and CDR2 as SMNVEV (reference sequence). The CDR3 runs to 14 residues. Trimming cost V 4 bases and J 3 bases, with 12 bases left between them. CDR3: CASSSRWADTEAFF. In DNA form, the CDR3 reads TGTGCCAGCAGTTCCAGATGGGCCGACACTGAAGCTTTCTTT.

The J gene is TRBJ2-7, the V gene TRBV19, with D perhaps TRBD1 (5 bases). Germline CDR1 LNHDA, CDR2 SQIVND (reference sequence). The CDR3 covers 11 residues. Trimming took 8 bases from V and 8 from J, leaving 13 bases between them. The CDR3 protein is CASLDSFKQYF. CDR3 sequence (DNA): TGTGCCAGTTTAGACAGTTTCAAGCAGTACTTC.

This clone was found many times. The chain is built from TRBV6-5 and TRBJ1-3, with 10 bases fitting TRBD1. Germline V gives CDR1 MNHEY, CDR2 SVGAGI. With 11 bases clipped from V and 5 bases from J, the junction kept 9 bases outside the gene matches. The CDR3 length is 14 residues. DNA of the CDR3: TGTGCCGTCCGGGACAGGGGTGTGAGAAACACCATATATTTT. Protein product: CAVRDRGVRNTIYF.

This chain uses TRBV5-1 with TRBJ2-6; the D is unclear. Trimming cost V 2 bases and J 0 bases, with 12 bases left between them. The CDR3 is made up of 17 amino acids. Germline V gene sequence: CDR1 SGHRS, CDR2 YFSETQ. The CDR3 is CASSFTAVVSGANVLTF. CDR3 sequence (DNA): TGCGCCAGCAGCTTCACGGCGGTGGTCTCTGGGGCCAACGTCCTGACTTTC.

The chain links TRBV2 to TRBJ2-7; a possible D gene is TRBD2 (5 bases). The CDR3 covers 15 residues. V was cut by 10 bases and J by 0 bases, with 19 bases left in between. Germline lookup yields CDR1 SNHLY and CDR2 FYNNEI. CDR3: CAIQTRDATSYEQYF. The CDR3 DNA reads as TGTGCCATCCAGACGAGGGATGCGACCTCCTACGAGCAGTACTTC.

This sequence joins TRBV24-1 and TRBJ1-2; maybe TRBD1 (6 bases). The CDR3 spans 13 residues. Germline CDR1 and CDR2: KGHDR and SFDVKD. The V and J ends lost 10 bases and 5 bases respectively, with 16 bases between them. CDR3 protein: CATSRTDLYGYTF. Written as DNA, the CDR3 is TGTGCCACTAGTCGGACAGACCTGTATGGCTACACCTTC.

The chain links TRBV4-1 to TRBJ2-3, with TRBD1 identical over 11 bases. Trimming cost V 3 bases and J 1 base; bases outside gene matches: 3. Per the germline V gene, CDR1 is MGHRA and CDR2 is YSYEKL. The CDR3 runs to 16 residues. For the CDR3, the DNA is TGCGCCAGCAGCCAGAGGGACAGGGGGGGCACAGATACGCAGTATTTT. Its translation: CASSQRDRGGTDTQYF.

The V call is TRBV3-1 (or the pseudogene TRBV3-2), the J call TRBJ1-5, with TRBD1 as a possible D gene (6 bases). This CDR3 is 12 amino acids long. Germline CDR1 is LGHDT and CDR2 is YNNKEL (reference sequence). The V end was cut by 0 bases, the J end by 12 bases, with 9 bases between. In nucleotides, the CDR3 is TGTGCCAGCAGCCAAGATGGGGGACACCAGCATTTT. This gives the protein CASSQDGGHQHF.

V usage is TRBV2 and J usage is TRBJ1-1; TRBD1 is a possible D gene (5 bases). V gave up 6 bases and J gave up 5 bases, with 13 bases separating them. CDR3 size: 13 residues. The germline gives CDR1 SNHLY, CDR2 FYNNEI. In nucleotides, the CDR3 is TGTGCCAGCAGGAGGGACCCCAGGACTGAAGCTTTCTTT. Translation gives CASRRDPRTEAFF.

The rearrangement links TRBV27 to TRBJ2-3; possibly TRBD2 for D (5 bases). The CDR3 is made up of 13 amino acids. Germline V gene data show CDR1 as MNHEY and CDR2 as SMNVEV (reference sequence). The V end lost 11 bases, the J end lost 0 bases, and 12 bases lay between the germline ends. CDR3 loop: CASGSSSTDTQYF. In nucleotides, the CDR3 is TGTGCCTCGGGGTCCTCTAGCACAGATACGCAGTATTTT.

This chain connects TRBV27 to TRBJ2-7; 9 bases line up with TRBD2. This CDR3 has 16 amino acids. The germline gives CDR1 MNHEY, CDR2 SMNVEV (reference sequence). With 4 bases clipped from V and 1 base from J, the junction kept 8 bases outside the gene matches. CDR3 coding DNA: TGTGCCAGCAGTTCGACGACTAGCGGAATGTCCTACGAGCAGTACTTC. Its protein product is CASSSTTSGMSYEQYF.

In this sample, this clone turned up a few times. This chain uses TRBV9 with TRBJ2-2; D remains unclear. The CDR3 covers 13 residues. The V end was cut by 0 bases, the J end by 4 bases, with 4 bases between. Per the germline V gene, CDR1 is SGDLS and CDR2 is YYNGEE. CDR3 bases: TGTGCCAGCAGCGTAGTGCCCACCGGGGAGCTGTTTTTT. Translation gives CASSVVPTGELFF. The variable domain in full, completed from reference TRBV9 and TRBJ2-2, reads DSGVTQTPKHLITATGQRVTLRCSPRSGDLSVYWYQQSLDQGLQFLIQYYNGEERAKGNILERFSAQQFPDLHSELNLSSLELGDSALYFCASSVVPTGELFFGEGSRLTVL.

This sequence joins TRBV7-2 and TRBJ1-1, with TRBD1 as a possible D gene (6 bases). Germline CDR1 and CDR2: SGHTA and FQGNSA. V was pared by 1 base and J by 7 bases, with 13 bases between. The CDR3 extends over 14 amino acids. As DNA, the CDR3 is TGTGCCAGCAGCTTAGGGGACTCAGGGGTTGAAGCTTTCTTT. This translates into CASSLGDSGVEAFF.

The V gene is TRBV5-1, the J gene TRBJ1-5; D is unclear. V shed 0 bases and J shed 0 bases, with 16 bases lying between them. The CDR3 runs to 18 residues. Germline-derived CDR1 and CDR2 are SGHRS and YFSETQ. The CDR3 spells CASSLGRFSEHSNQPQHF. Here the CDR3 DNA reads TGCGCCAGCAGCTTGGGCAGGTTCTCCGAACATAGCAATCAGCCCCAGCATTTT.

The chain is built from TRBV18 and TRBJ2-5; 7 nucleotides agree with TRBD2. This CDR3 is 18 amino acids long. The V gene end was trimmed by 6 bases and the J gene end by 5 bases; junction bases not matched to a gene: 21. Germline V gene sequence: CDR1 KGHSH, CDR2 LQKENI. Here the CDR3 DNA reads TGTGCCAGCTCCCCCTGGGCGGGAGAGGACGACCGGGGGGAGACCCAGTACTTC. Its protein is CASSPWAGEDDRGETQYF.